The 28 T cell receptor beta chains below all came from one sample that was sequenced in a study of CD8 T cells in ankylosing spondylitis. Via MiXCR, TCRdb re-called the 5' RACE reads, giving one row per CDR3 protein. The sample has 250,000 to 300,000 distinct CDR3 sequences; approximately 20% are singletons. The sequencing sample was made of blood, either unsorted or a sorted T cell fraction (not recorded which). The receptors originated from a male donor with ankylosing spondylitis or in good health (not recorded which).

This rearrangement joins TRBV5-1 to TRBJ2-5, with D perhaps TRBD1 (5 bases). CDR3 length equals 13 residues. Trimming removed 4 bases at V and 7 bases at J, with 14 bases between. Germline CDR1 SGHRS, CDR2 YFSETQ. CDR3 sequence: CASSRDSIGTQYF. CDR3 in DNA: TGCGCCAGCAGCCGCGACAGTATTGGGACCCAGTACTTC. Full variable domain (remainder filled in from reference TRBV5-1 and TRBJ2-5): KAGVTQTPRYLIKTRGQQVTLSCSPISGHRSVSWYQQTPGQGLQFLFEYFSETQRNKGNFPGRFSGRQFSNSRSEMNVSTLELGDSALYLCASSRDSIGTQYFGPGTRLLVL.

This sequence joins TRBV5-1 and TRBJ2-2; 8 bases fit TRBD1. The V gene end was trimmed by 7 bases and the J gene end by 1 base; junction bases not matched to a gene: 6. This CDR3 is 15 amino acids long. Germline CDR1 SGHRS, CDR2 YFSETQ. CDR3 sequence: CASHSGTGNTGELFF. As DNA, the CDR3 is TGCGCCAGCCATTCCGGGACAGGGAACACCGGGGAGCTGTTTTTT. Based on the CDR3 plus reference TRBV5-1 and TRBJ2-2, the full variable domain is KAGVTQTPRYLIKTRGQQVTLSCSPISGHRSVSWYQQTPGQGLQFLFEYFSETQRNKGNFPGRFSGRQFSNSRSEMNVSTLELGDSALYLCASHSGTGNTGELFFGEGSRLTVL.

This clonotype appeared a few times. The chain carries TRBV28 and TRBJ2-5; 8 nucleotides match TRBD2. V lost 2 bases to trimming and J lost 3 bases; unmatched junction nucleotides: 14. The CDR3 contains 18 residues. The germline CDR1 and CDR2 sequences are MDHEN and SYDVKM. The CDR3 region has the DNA TGTGCCAGCAGTTTACTCGTTGCGGGAGGAAGAATCGAAGAGACCCAGTACTTC. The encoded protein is CASSLLVAGGRIEETQYF.

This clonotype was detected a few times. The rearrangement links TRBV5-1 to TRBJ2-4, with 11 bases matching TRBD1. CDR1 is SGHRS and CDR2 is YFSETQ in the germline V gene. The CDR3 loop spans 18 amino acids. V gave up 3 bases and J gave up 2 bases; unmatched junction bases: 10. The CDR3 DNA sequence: TGCGCCAGCAGCTACGGACAGGGGGCTGATGTGTCCAAAAACATTCAGTACTTC. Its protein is CASSYGQGADVSKNIQYF.

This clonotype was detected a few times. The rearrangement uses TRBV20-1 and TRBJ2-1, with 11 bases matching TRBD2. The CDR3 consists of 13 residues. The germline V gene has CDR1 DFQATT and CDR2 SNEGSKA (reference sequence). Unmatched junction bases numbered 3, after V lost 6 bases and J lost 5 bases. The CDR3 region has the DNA TGCAGTGCCCGACTAGCGGGGAACAATGAGCAGTTCTTC. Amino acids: CSARLAGNNEQFF.

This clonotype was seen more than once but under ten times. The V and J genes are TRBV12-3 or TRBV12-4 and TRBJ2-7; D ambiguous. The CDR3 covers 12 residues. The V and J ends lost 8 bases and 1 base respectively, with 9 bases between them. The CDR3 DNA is TGTGCCAGCCCCTTTACGTCCTACGAGCAGTACGTC. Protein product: CASPFTSYEQYV.

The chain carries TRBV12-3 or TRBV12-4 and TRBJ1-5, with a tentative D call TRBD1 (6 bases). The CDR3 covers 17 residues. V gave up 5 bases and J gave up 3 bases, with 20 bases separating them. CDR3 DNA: TGTGCCAGCAGTCCCCGGGGGCAGGGACCCCTCAATCAGCCCCAGCATTTT. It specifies CASSPRGQGPLNQPQHF.

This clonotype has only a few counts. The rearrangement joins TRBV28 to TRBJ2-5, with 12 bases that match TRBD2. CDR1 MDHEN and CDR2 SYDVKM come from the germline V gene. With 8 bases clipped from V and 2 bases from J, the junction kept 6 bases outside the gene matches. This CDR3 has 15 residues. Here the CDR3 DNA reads TGTGCCAGCCTCGGACTAGCGGGAATACAAGAGACCCAGTACTTC. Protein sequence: CASLGLAGIQETQYF.

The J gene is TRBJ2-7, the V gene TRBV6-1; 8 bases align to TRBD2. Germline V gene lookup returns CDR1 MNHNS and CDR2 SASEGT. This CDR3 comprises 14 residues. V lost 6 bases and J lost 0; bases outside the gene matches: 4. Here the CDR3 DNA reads TGTGCCAGCAGCCCACGGGGGGGCTCCTACGAGCAGTACGTC. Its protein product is CASSPRGGSYEQYV.

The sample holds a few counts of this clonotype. In nucleotides, the CDR3 is TGCGCCAGCAGCTTGGGAATGACAGGGGGGAGGACTGAAGCTTTCTTT. Protein sequence: CASSLGMTGGRTEAFF. The rearrangement uses TRBV5-1 and TRBJ1-1, with 9 nucleotides matching TRBD1. J was trimmed by 5 bases and V by 0 bases; bases with no gene match: 8. The CDR3 is made up of 16 amino acids. The V gene's germline CDR1 is SGHRS and CDR2 YFSETQ.

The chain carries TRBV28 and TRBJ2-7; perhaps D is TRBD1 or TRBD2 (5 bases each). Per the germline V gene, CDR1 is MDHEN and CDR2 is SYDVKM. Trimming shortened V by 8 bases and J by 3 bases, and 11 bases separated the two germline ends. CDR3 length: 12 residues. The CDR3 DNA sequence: TGTGCCAGCGGGGGTGGGGGCTACGAGCAGTACGTC. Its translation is CASGGGGYEQYV.

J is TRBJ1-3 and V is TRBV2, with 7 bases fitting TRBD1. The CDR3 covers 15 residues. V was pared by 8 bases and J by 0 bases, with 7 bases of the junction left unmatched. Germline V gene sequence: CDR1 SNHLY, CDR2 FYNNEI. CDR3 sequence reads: CASGTDHPSGNTIYF. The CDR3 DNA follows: TGTGCCAGCGGGACAGACCATCCCTCTGGAAACACCATATATTTT.

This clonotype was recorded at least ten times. CDR3 sequence reads: CSARDRQGPSPLHF. CDR3 nucleotides: TGCAGTGCTAGAGATCGTCAGGGGCCCTCACCCCTCCACTTT. The chain employs TRBV20-1 and TRBJ1-6, with a tentative D call TRBD1 (6 bases). The V gene lost 0 bases and the J gene lost 10 bases, with 13 bases spanning the gap. Germline CDR1 reads DFQATT; CDR2 reads SNEGSKA (reference sequence). The CDR3 is 14 residues long.

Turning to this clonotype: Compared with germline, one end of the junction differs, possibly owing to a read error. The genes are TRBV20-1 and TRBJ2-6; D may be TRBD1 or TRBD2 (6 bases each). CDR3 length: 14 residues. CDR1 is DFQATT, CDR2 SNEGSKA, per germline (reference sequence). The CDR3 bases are TGCAGTGCTAGATTGGTATCGGGGGCCAACGCCCTGACTTTC. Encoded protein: CSARLVSGANALTF.

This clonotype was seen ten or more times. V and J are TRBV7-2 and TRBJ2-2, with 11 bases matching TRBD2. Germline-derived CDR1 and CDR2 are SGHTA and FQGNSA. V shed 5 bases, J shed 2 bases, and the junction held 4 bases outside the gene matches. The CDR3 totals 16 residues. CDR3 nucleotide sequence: TGTGCCAGCAGCCCACTAGCGGGAGCAAACACCGGGGAGCTGTTTTTT. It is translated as CASSPLAGANTGELFF.

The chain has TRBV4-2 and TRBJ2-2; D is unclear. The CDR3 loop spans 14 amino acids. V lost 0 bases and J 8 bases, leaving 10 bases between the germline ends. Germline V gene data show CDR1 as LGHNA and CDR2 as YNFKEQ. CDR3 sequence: CASSQDRASGELFF. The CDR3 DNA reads TGTGCCAGCAGCCAAGATCGGGCGTCTGGGGAGCTGTTTTTT.

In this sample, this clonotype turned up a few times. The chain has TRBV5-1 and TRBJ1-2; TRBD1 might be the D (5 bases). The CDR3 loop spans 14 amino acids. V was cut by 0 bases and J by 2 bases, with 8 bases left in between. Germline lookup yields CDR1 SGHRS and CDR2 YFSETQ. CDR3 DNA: TGCGCCAGCAGCTTGGTACCAGGGAACTATGGCTACACCTTC. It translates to CASSLVPGNYGYTF.

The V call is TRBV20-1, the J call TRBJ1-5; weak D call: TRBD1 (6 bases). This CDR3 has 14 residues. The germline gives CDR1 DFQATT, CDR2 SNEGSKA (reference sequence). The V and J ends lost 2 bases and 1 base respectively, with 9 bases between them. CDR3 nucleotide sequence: TGCAGTGCTAGACAGGGGACGAGCAATCAGCCCCAGCATTTT. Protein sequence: CSARQGTSNQPQHF.

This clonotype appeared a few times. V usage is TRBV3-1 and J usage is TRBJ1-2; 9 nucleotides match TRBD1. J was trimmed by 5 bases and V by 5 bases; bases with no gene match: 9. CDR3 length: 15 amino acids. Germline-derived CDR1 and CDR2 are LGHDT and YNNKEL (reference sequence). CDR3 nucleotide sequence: TGTGCCAGCAGCGGCCGGACAGGGGCCCTTTATGGCTACACCTTC. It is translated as CASSGRTGALYGYTF.

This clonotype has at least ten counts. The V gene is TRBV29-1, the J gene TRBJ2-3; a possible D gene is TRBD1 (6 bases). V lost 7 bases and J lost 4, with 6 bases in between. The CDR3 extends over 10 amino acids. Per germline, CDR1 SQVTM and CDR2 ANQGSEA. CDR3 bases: TGCAGCGGGGGGCCAGATACGCAGTATTTT. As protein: CSGGPDTQYF.

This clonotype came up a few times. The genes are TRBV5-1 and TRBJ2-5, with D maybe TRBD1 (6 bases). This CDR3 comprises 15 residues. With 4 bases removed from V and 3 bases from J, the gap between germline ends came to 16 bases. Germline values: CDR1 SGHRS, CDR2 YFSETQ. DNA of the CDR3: TGCGCCAGCAGCACTACAGGGATCGAGGAAGAGACCCAGTACTTC. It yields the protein CASSTTGIEEETQYF.

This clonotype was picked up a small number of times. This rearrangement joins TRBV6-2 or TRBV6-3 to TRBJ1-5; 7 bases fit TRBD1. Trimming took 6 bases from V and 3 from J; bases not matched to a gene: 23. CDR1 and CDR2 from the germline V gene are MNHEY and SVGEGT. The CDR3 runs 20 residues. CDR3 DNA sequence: TGTGCCAGCAGCCCCGGCGGGGCGACAGGGTCGTTTGGACTCAATCAGCCCCAGCATTTT. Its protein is CASSPGGATGSFGLNQPQHF.

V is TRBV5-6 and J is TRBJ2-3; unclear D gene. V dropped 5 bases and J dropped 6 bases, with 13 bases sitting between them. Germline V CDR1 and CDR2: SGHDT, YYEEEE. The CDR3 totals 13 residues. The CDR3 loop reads CASRTNHGDTQYF. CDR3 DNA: TGTGCCAGCAGGACAAACCATGGGGATACGCAGTATTTT.

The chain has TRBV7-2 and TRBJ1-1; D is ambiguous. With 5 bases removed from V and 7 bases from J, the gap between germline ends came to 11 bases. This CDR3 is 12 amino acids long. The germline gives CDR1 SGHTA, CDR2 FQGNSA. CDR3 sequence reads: CASSVRVGEAFF. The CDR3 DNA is TGTGCCAGCAGCGTAAGGGTCGGTGAAGCTTTCTTT. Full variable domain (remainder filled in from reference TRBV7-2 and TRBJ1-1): GAGVSQSPSNKVTEKGKDVELRCDPISGHTALYWYRQSLGQGLEFLIYFQGNSAPDKSGLPSDRFSAERTGGSVSTLTIQRTQQEDSAVYLCASSVRVGEAFFGQGTRLTVV.

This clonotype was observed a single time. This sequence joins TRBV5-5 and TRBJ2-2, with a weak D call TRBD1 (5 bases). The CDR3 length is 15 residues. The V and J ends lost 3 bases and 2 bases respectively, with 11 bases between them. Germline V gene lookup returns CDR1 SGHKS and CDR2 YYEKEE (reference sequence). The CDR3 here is CASSSGISNTGELFF. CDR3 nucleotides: TGTGCCAGCAGCTCAGGGATCTCAAACACCGGGGAGCTGTTTTTT.

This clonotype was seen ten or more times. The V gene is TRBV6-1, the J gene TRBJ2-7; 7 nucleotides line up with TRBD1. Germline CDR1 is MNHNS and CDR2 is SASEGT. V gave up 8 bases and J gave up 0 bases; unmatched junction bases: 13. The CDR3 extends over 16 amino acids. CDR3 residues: CASRPLGQRSSYEQYV. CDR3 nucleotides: TGTGCCAGCCGTCCTTTGGGACAGAGAAGCTCCTACGAGCAGTACGTC.

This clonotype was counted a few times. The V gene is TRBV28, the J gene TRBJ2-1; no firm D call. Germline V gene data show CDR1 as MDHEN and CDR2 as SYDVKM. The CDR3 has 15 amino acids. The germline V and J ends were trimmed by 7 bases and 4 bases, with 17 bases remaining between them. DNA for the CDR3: TGTGCCAGCACTCTCTTACTAACCCGTTACAATGAGCAGTTCTTC. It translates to CASTLLLTRYNEQFF.

The CDR3 is CASTQTESYNEQFF. CDR3 nucleotide sequence: TGTGCCAGCACCCAGACAGAGTCCTACAATGAGCAGTTCTTC. The chain couples TRBV12-3 or TRBV12-4 to TRBJ2-1; tentatively, D is TRBD1 (5 bases). The CDR3 totals 14 residues. The V and J ends lost 7 bases and 1 base respectively, with 11 bases between them.